Reported below is one TCR beta chain. Profiling relied on immunoSEQ multiplex PCR, and the TCRdb table lists in-frame clones only, not all of them. This sample carries approximately 440,000 clones, 90% of them seen once, and the ten largest clones take approximately 0.55%. The germline CDR1 and CDR2 sequences are MDHEN and SYDVKM. The ends lost 4 bases at V and 5 bases at J; junction bases unmatched: 13. The CDR3 loop spans 16 amino acids. This entry belongs to a study of blood T cell repertoires in COVID-19. The sample taken for sequencing was PBMCs or T cells enriched from blood (not recorded which). V gene TRBV28 combines with J gene TRBJ2-5; 7 nucleotides match TRBD2. The receptor was derived from a man younger than 35 who had recovered from COVID-19. The CDR3 nucleotides are TGTGCCAGCAGTTCACTCGAACTAGCGTTGCGGGAGACCCAGTACTTC. Its protein product is CASSSLELALRETQYF.